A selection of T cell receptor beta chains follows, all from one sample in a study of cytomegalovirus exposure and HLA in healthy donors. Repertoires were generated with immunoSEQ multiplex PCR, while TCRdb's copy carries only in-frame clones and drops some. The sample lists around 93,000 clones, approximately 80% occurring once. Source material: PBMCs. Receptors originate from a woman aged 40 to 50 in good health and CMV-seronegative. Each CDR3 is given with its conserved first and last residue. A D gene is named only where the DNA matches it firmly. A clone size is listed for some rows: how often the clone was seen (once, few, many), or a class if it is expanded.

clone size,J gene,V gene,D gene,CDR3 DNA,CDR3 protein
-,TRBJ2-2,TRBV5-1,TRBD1,TGCGCCAGCAGCTTATCCGGGACAGGGGTGGCCGGGGAGCTGTTTTTT,CASSLSGTGVAGELFF
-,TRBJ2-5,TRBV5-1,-,TGCGCCAGCAGCTTGAGGGGGTTCGGAGAGACCCAGTACTTC,CASSLRGFGETQYF
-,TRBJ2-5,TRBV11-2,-,TGTGCCAGCAGCTTAGGAACTTTTCCGGGGGAGACCCAGTACTTC,CASSLGTFPGETQYF
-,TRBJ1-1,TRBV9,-,TGTGCCAGCAGCGCCACGGGTCAGAACACTGAAGCTTTCTTT,CASSATGQNTEAFF
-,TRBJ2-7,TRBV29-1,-,TGCAGCGTTGAAGGATTCGGGAGACTCGAGCAGTACTTC,CSVEGFGRLEQYF
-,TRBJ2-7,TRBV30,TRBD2,TGTGCCTGGAGCGCGGGACTAGCGGGAGGGGCCCACGAGCAGTACTTC,CAWSAGLAGGAHEQYF
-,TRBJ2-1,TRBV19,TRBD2,TGTGCCAGTAGTATGTCTAGCGGGAGGATCAACAATGAGCAGTTCTTC,CASSMSSGRINNEQFF
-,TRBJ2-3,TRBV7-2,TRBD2,TGTGCCAGCAGCTTAGTCACCGGGACTAGCGGACACACGCAGTATTTT,CASSLVTGTSGHTQYF
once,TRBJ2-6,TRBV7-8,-,TGTGCCAGCAGCTTAGCGTTCGCTGGGGCCAACGTCCTGACTTTC,CASSLAFAGANVLTF
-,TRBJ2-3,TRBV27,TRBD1,TGTGCCAGCAGTTCACGCAGGGGGCTAGGGGAAGATACGCAGTATTTT,CASSSRRGLGEDTQYF
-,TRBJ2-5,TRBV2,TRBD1,TGTGCCAGCAAGACGACAGGGCTGGAGACCCAGTACTTC,CASKTTGLETQYF
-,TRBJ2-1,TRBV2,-,TGTGCCAGCGTCGAAACCGTAACGGTCTTC,CASVETVTVF
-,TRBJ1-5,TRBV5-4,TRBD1,TGTGCCAGCAGCTTGGGCACAGGGGCTAGTCAGCCCCAGCATTTT,CASSLGTGASQPQHF
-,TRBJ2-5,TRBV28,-,TGTGCCAGCAGCCGTAGGGCGGGGGAGACCCAGTACTTC,CASSRRAGETQYF
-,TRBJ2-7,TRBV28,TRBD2,TGTGCCACCCTAGCGGAACCCTACGAGCAGTACTTC,CATLAEPYEQYF
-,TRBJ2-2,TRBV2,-,TGTGCCAGCAAAGGAATGGGGGGCACCGGGGAGCTGTTTTTT,CASKGMGGTGELFF
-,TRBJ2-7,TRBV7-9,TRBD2,TGTGCCAGCAGCGCGACTAGCGGGAGGGACTACGAGCAGTACTTC,CASSATSGRDYEQYF